The 13 T cell receptor beta chains reported below all come from one sample, sequenced in a study of T cells in Graves' hyperthyroidism and ophthalmopathy. RNA transcripts provided the source from which TCR beta CDR3 regions were amplified. HTBI primers were the set used in a first-round RT-PCR of the TCR CDR3. TCRdb redid the calling of the multiplex PCR reads with MiXCR, one entry per CDR3 protein. The sample consists of approximately 400,000 distinct CDR3 sequences, roughly 14% of them appearing once. The source material was blood. The receptors stem from a woman aged 55-69 years with Graves' hyperthyroidism.

CDR3 DNA sequence: TGCAGTGCTAGGTTCCCCTCCGGGACTAGCGGGATGGAGCAGTACTTC. Translation: CSARFPSGTSGMEQYF. The genes are TRBV20-1 and TRBJ2-7, with 13 bases identical to TRBD2. J gave up 7 bases and V 3 bases, and 12 bases lay outside the gene matches. CDR1 and CDR2 from the germline V gene are DFQATT and SNEGSKA (reference sequence). CDR3 length: 16 residues.

As concerns this clonotype: A much bigger clone sits one base away, suggesting this may be a read error. The chain uses TRBV6-1 and TRBJ2-7; 7 bases are a match to TRBD1. The CDR3 is made up of 18 amino acids. Germline V gene lookup returns CDR1 MNHNS and CDR2 SASEGT. The CDR3 bases are TGTGCCATCAGTGAGTCCTGGTTTCTGGGGACAGATACCTGCGAGCAGTACTTC. Encoded protein: CAISESWFLGTDTCEQYF.

There are a few counts of this clonotype. This chain joins TRBV12-3 or TRBV12-4 and TRBJ2-1; TRBD1 matches 7 bases. This CDR3 spans 13 amino acids. J gave up 8 bases and V 5 bases, and 6 bases lay outside the gene matches. Written as DNA, the CDR3 is TGTGCCAGCAGTCTACAGGGGTGGGATGAGCAGTTCTTC. Protein sequence: CASSLQGWDEQFF.

This clonotype was detected many times. This rearrangement joins TRBV27 to TRBJ2-7; D might be TRBD2 (5 bases). The germline CDR1 and CDR2 sequences are MNHEY and SMNVEV (reference sequence). This CDR3 comprises 13 residues. Trimming cost V 3 bases and J 3 bases, with 9 bases left between them. The CDR3 DNA reads as TGTGCCAGCAGTTTTGGACGGGACTACGAGCAGTACTTC. Its translation: CASSFGRDYEQYF.

This clonotype appeared many times. The CDR3 region has the DNA TGCGCCAGCAGCTTGGCGTCTAGCGGGAATGGATATTTT. The encoded protein is CASSLASSGNGYF. The chain is built from TRBV5-1 and TRBJ1-3; D is undetermined. Germline CDR1 is SGHRS and CDR2 is YFSETQ. The CDR3 consists of 13 residues. Trimming left V 0 bases short and J 15 bases short, with 16 bases between.

This clonotype was recorded many times. This rearrangement joins TRBV7-4 to TRBJ2-7, with 11 bases lining up with TRBD2. The CDR3 totals 15 residues. Germline CDR1 reads SGHVT; CDR2 reads SQSDAQ. With V trimmed by 4 bases and J by 7 bases, 9 bases remained unmatched. In nucleotides, the CDR3 is TGTGCCAGCAGCTCCACTAGCGGGAGAACTGAAGAGCAGTACTTC. Translated: CASSSTSGRTEEQYF.

The sample holds a few counts of this clonotype. CDR3 coding DNA: TGCGCCAGCAGCCAAGTACCGGGACAGCGATCCTACGAGCAGTACTTC. Translated: CASSQVPGQRSYEQYF. The chain joins TRBV4-1 to TRBJ2-7; 7 bases fit TRBD1. V gave up 1 base and J gave up 1 base; unmatched junction bases: 7. CDR3 length: 16 residues. Germline CDR1 reads MGHRA; CDR2 reads YSYEKL.

This clonotype was observed at least ten times. The V call is TRBV11-2, the J call TRBJ1-1; 7 bases agree with TRBD1. V was pared by 7 bases and J by 7 bases, with 18 bases of the junction left unmatched. The CDR3 runs to 16 residues. CDR1 is SGHAT, CDR2 FQNNGV, per germline. CDR3 residues: CASTPTKTGDGGEAFF. DNA of the CDR3: TGTGCCAGCACCCCAACAAAAACAGGGGACGGCGGTGAAGCTTTCTTT.

This clonotype was seen ten or more times. The chain employs TRBV12-3 or TRBV12-4 and TRBJ2-7; 7 bases match TRBD2. The CDR3 is 12 residues long. V was pared by 8 bases and J by 4 bases, with 5 bases of the junction left unmatched. Here the CDR3 reads CASGTGGYEQYF. DNA for the CDR3: TGTGCCAGCGGGACGGGGGGATACGAGCAGTACTTC.

This clonotype was detected only a few times. This chain uses TRBV25-1 with TRBJ1-2, with unresolved D. CDR1 and CDR2 (germline): MGHDK, SYGVNS. The CDR3 consists of 16 residues. The V gene lost 3 bases and the J gene lost 3 bases, with 17 bases spanning the gap. In nucleotides, the CDR3 is TGTGCCAGCAGTGAGGGAAGACGGATCCCCTACTATGGCTACACCTTC. Protein product: CASSEGRRIPYYGYTF.

On this clonotype: A much larger clone lies a single base off, so this may be a read error. The chain joins TRBV2 to TRBJ1-3; TRBD1 matches 7 bases. This CDR3 region has 13 residues. CDR1 is SNHLY and CDR2 is FYNNEI in the germline V gene. This chain's CDR3 is CASTGGYGDTIYF. In DNA, the CDR3 is TGTGCCAGCACAGGGGGTTATGGAGACACCATATATTTT.

The sample holds one count of this clonotype. This chain links TRBV12-5 with TRBJ2-7, with 7 bases aligning to TRBD1. Germline lookup yields CDR1 LGHNT and CDR2 FRNRAP. Trimming cost V 1 base and J 3 bases; bases outside gene matches: 6. The CDR3 covers 15 residues. The CDR3 sequence: CASGLAGTANYEQYF. In DNA form, the CDR3 reads TGTGCTAGTGGTTTGGCCGGGACAGCAAACTACGAGCAGTACTTC.

The chain joins TRBV30 to TRBJ2-7, with D perhaps TRBD1 or TRBD2 (5 bases each). Germline assignment: CDR1 GTSNPN and CDR2 SVGIG (reference sequence). Trimming removed 2 bases at V and 5 bases at J, with 13 bases between. The CDR3 is 13 residues long. The CDR3 DNA sequence: TGTGCCTGGAGTCCAGGGACCCTACACGAGCAGTACTTC. This sequence encodes CAWSPGTLHEQYF. The full variable domain, rest sourced from reference TRBV30 and TRBJ2-7, is SQTIHQWPATLVQPVGSPLSLECTVEGTSNPNLYWYRQAAGRGLQLLFYSVGIGQISSEVPQNLSASRPQDRQFILSSKKLLLSDSGFYLCAWSPGTLHEQYFGPGTRLTVT.